The 20 T cell receptor beta chains presented below share a single source sample, sequenced in a study of T cell responses to AZD1222 COVID-19 vaccine. Clones were sequenced by immunoSEQ multiplex PCR, and TCRdb holds only the in-frame ones, with some missing. The top ten clones hold roughly a tenth of a sample with 75,000 to 95,000 clones, approximately 91% of them seen once. The sample consisted of peripheral blood, taken on day 0 of AZD1222 vaccination. The receptors shown here come from an adult in good health.

The chain combines TRBV3-1 (or the pseudogene TRBV3-2) with TRBJ2-5; D perhaps matches TRBD1 (6 bases). Germline values: CDR1 LGHDT, CDR2 YNNKEL (reference sequence). Trimming took 1 base from V and 5 from J, leaving 14 bases between them. This CDR3 has 15 residues. The CDR3 here is CASSQGTVNGETQYF. The CDR3 DNA follows: TGTGCCAGCAGCCAAGGGACAGTGAACGGGGAGACCCAGTACTTC.

The chain joins TRBV15 to TRBJ1-5, with D possibly matching TRBD1 (6 bases). The CDR3 has 16 residues. Germline V CDR1 and CDR2: LNHNV, YYDKDF (reference sequence). V was shortened by 2 bases and J by 6 bases, with 17 bases between the two germline ends. CDR3 residues: CATSRSTGSVSQPQHF. The CDR3 nucleotides read TGTGCCACCAGCAGATCAACAGGGTCGGTGAGTCAGCCCCAGCATTTT.

The chain is built from TRBV5-5 and TRBJ1-1, with no clear D. V lost 0 bases and J 10 bases, leaving 16 bases between the germline ends. Germline V gives CDR1 SGHKS, CDR2 YYEKEE (reference sequence). The CDR3 sequence is 14 residues long. The CDR3: CASSLDALPRGAFF. The CDR3 bases are TGTGCCAGCAGCTTGGATGCACTACCCCGGGGAGCTTTCTTT.

The chain is built from TRBV28 and TRBJ2-5; 8 positions match TRBD1. This CDR3 has 13 amino acids. Unmatched junction bases numbered 3, after V lost 5 bases and J lost 4 bases. Germline CDR1 reads MDHEN; CDR2 reads SYDVKM. CDR3 DNA: TGTGCCAGCAGTGCAGGGGGCGTAGAGACCCAGTACTTC. It is translated as CASSAGGVETQYF.

The rearrangement uses TRBV2 and TRBJ2-2; D gene unclear. The V gene lost 1 base and the J gene lost 6 bases, with 6 bases spanning the gap. From germline, CDR1 is SNHLY and CDR2 FYNNEI. The CDR3 has 13 amino acids. The CDR3 loop is CASSEGMAGELFF. The CDR3 region has the DNA TGTGCCAGCAGTGAAGGAATGGCCGGGGAGCTGTTTTTT.

This chain connects TRBV5-1 to TRBJ2-2, with 12 bases aligning to TRBD2. CDR3 length: 15 amino acids. Germline assignment: CDR1 SGHRS and CDR2 YFSETQ. J lost 8 bases, V lost 3 bases, and 5 bases had no gene match. The CDR3 sequence: CASSSRTSGAGELFF. The CDR3 DNA is TGCGCCAGCAGCTCCCGGACTAGCGGGGCTGGGGAGCTGTTTTTT.

The chain is built from TRBV12-3 or TRBV12-4 and TRBJ1-5; D is ambiguous. This CDR3 contains 13 residues. V was trimmed by 6 bases and J by 4 bases, leaving 10 bases between them. CDR3 sequence (DNA): TGTGCCAGCAGGGGCGGGCGGAATCAGCCCCAGCATTTT. Its translation is CASRGGRNQPQHF.

This sequence joins TRBV19 and TRBJ1-1; maybe TRBD1 (5 bases). Germline CDR1 LNHDA, CDR2 SQIVND (reference sequence). This CDR3 contains 16 residues. The V end lost 3 bases, the J end lost 4 bases, and 18 bases lay between the germline ends. CDR3 bases: TGTGCCAGTAGTATTATCCTTCCCAGGGCGCGCACTGAAGCTTTCTTT. Translated, it gives CASSIILPRARTEAFF. Using reference TRBV19 and TRBJ1-1 for the parts outside the CDR3, the full variable domain is DGGITQSPKYLFRKEGQNVTLSCEQNLNHDAMYWYRQDPGQGLRLIYYSQIVNDFQKGDIAEGYSVSREKKESFPLTVTSAQKNPTAFYLCASSIILPRARTEAFFGQGTRLTVV.

The chain recombines TRBV5-1 with TRBJ2-5, with 7 bases that match TRBD1. Per the germline V gene, CDR1 is SGHRS and CDR2 is YFSETQ. The CDR3 sequence is 12 residues long. Trimming cost V 4 bases and J 5 bases; bases outside gene matches: 2. CDR3 sequence reads: CASSRGRETQYF. The DNA of the CDR3 is TGCGCCAGCAGCAGGGGGCGGGAGACCCAGTACTTC.

The V gene is TRBV5-1, the J gene TRBJ1-3; TRBD1 matches at 8 bases. The length of the CDR3 is 17 residues. The ends lost 3 bases at V and 0 bases at J; junction bases unmatched: 8. In germline, CDR1 is SGHRS, CDR2 YFSETQ. The DNA for the CDR3 is TGCGCCAGCAGCTCCTGGACAGGGAGCAACTCTGGAAACACCATATATTTT. It is translated as CASSSWTGSNSGNTIYF.

This clone came up once. This chain links TRBV18 with TRBJ2-2, with 9 nucleotides matching TRBD2. CDR1 and CDR2 (germline): KGHSH, LQKENI. The V gene end was trimmed by 1 base and the J gene end by 3 bases; junction bases not matched to a gene: 0. The CDR3 has 15 amino acids. CDR3 loop: CASSPLAGDTGELFF. The CDR3 nucleotides are TGTGCCAGCTCACCACTAGCGGGGGACACCGGGGAGCTGTTTTTT.

The chain uses TRBV5-1 and TRBJ2-3; unclear D gene. The CDR3 is 15 residues long. Trimming cost V 0 bases and J 3 bases, with 11 bases left between them. The germline V gene has CDR1 SGHRS and CDR2 YFSETQ. The CDR3 is CASSLGQAETDTQYF. The CDR3 region has the DNA TGCGCCAGCAGCTTGGGCCAGGCAGAAACAGATACGCAGTATTTT.

This clone came up a few times. The chain couples TRBV10-2 to TRBJ2-6; D possibly uses TRBD1 or TRBD2 (6 bases each). Trimming left V 4 bases short and J 15 bases short, with 19 bases between. The CDR3 runs 14 residues. Germline V gene data show CDR1 as WSHSY and CDR2 as SAAADI. In DNA form, the CDR3 reads TGCGCCAGCAGTGGGACTGGGGGGACAAGAGACCTGACTTTC. This gives the protein CASSGTGGTRDLTF.

This clone has just a few counts. The chain is built from TRBV3-1 (or the pseudogene TRBV3-2) and TRBJ2-5, with D unclear. With 1 base removed from V and 4 bases from J, the gap between germline ends came to 19 bases. The length of the CDR3 is 17 residues. The germline CDR1 and CDR2 sequences are LGHDT and YNNKEL (reference sequence). The CDR3 DNA follows: TGTGCCAGCAGCCAAGCTCCGACGGGTCTCCCGTCAGAGACCCAGTACTTC. It is translated as CASSQAPTGLPSETQYF.

V usage is TRBV18 and J usage is TRBJ1-2, with D uncertain. Germline values: CDR1 KGHSH, CDR2 LQKENI. The CDR3 runs 12 residues. V shed 2 bases and J shed 8 bases, with 9 bases lying between them. The CDR3 nucleotides read TGTGCCAGCTCACCAGGGTCTGACGGCTACACCTTC. It specifies CASSPGSDGYTF.

This clone is a singleton in its sample. The gene calls are TRBV28 and TRBJ1-4, with D unresolved. Germline loops: CDR1 MDHEN, CDR2 SYDVKM. CDR3 length: 14 residues. The V end lost 4 bases, the J end lost 8 bases, and 14 bases lay between the germline ends. The CDR3 region is CASSSDVGWEKLFF. In DNA, the CDR3 is TGTGCCAGCAGTTCGGACGTAGGATGGGAAAAACTGTTTTTT.

The V call is TRBV27, the J call TRBJ1-4, with TRBD1 matching over 7 bases. The V segment lost 3 bases and the J segment 4 bases; nucleotides outside the gene matches: 2. CDR3 length equals 14 residues. Per germline, CDR1 MNHEY and CDR2 SMNVEV (reference sequence). CDR3 in amino acids: CASSFRGGNEKLFF. For the CDR3, the DNA is TGTGCCAGCAGTTTCAGGGGGGGTAATGAAAAACTGTTTTTT.

The chain couples TRBV5-1 to TRBJ1-3; D not resolved. Germline V gene data show CDR1 as SGHRS and CDR2 as YFSETQ. This CDR3 has 13 residues. V lost 4 bases and J lost 0, with 5 bases in between. CDR3 in amino acids: CASSQDSGNTIYF. CDR3 DNA sequence: TGCGCCAGCAGCCAGGACTCTGGAAACACCATATATTTT.

V is TRBV6-5 and J is TRBJ2-5; TRBD2 is a possible D gene (5 bases). Germline CDR1 reads MNHEY; CDR2 reads SVGAGI. The CDR3 covers 13 residues. Trimming shortened V by 5 bases and J by 5 bases, and 12 bases separated the two germline ends. CDR3 region: CASSLASRETQYF. DNA of the CDR3: TGTGCCAGCAGTCTAGCCTCGAGGGAGACCCAGTACTTC.

The chain has TRBV18 and TRBJ1-4; the D is unclear. The CDR3 has 13 amino acids. Germline V gives CDR1 KGHSH, CDR2 LQKENI. This chain's CDR3 is CAGQATTNEKLFF. CDR3 nucleotide sequence: TGTGCTGGGCAGGCGACAACTAATGAAAAACTGTTTTTT.